This passage covers 20 T cell receptor beta chains from one sample sequenced in a study of PD-1 blockade in classical Hodgkin lymphoma. Sample time point: cycle 4 day 1 (C4D1), after less than 7 weeks of nivolumab. Every single patient, without exception, relapsed after autologous stem cell transplantation, and brentuximab vedotin exposure varied. The protocol was immunoSEQ multiplex PCR, while the TCRdb copy is restricted to in-frame clones and leaves out a portion. The sample comprises around 13,000 clones, roughly 80% of which are singletons, and approximately 15% rests with the top ten. The input for sequencing was peripheral blood mononuclear cells (PBMCs), taken before the fourth cycle of nivolumab. These receptors were taken from a human donor with classical Hodgkin lymphoma.

The rearrangement joins TRBV6-4 to TRBJ2-2; D is undetermined. The V end lost 4 bases, the J end lost 4 bases, and 7 bases lay between the germline ends. This CDR3 region has 13 residues. Germline loops: CDR1 MRHNA, CDR2 SNTAGT. CDR3 DNA sequence: TGTGCCAGCAGTGGGTCTTCCACCGGGGAGCTGTTTTTT. This gives the protein CASSGSSTGELFF.

The chain couples TRBV29-1 to TRBJ1-1; maybe TRBD1 (5 bases). Trimming removed 6 bases from V and 3 bases from J, with 11 bases in between. The germline CDR1 and CDR2 sequences are SQVTM and ANQGSEA. The CDR3 has 12 residues. The CDR3 bases are TGCAGCGTCGAGAGGGGCTACACTGAAGCTTTCTTT. The encoded protein is CSVERGYTEAFF.

The chain is built from TRBV7-3 and TRBJ2-1; no firm D call. Germline V CDR1 and CDR2: SGHTA, FQGTGA. The CDR3 totals 12 residues. V lost 6 bases and J lost 9, with 12 bases in between. This CDR3 reads CASRGRSPEQFF. CDR3 nucleotides: TGTGCCAGCAGAGGCAGATCCCCTGAGCAGTTCTTC.

The chain links TRBV4-3 to TRBJ2-3, with TRBD2 identical over 13 bases. Germline CDR1 LGHNA, CDR2 YSLEER. The CDR3 is 18 amino acids. J gave up 1 base and V 1 base, and 5 bases lay outside the gene matches. CDR3: CASSQGRLAGGGTDTQYF. CDR3 DNA sequence: TGCGCCAGCAGCCAAGGGCGACTAGCGGGGGGCGGCACAGATACGCAGTATTTT.

V usage is TRBV4-3 and J usage is TRBJ2-1, with D unresolved. V was clipped by 4 bases and J by 1 base, with 11 bases between them. CDR3 size: 15 residues. Germline V gene data show CDR1 as LGHNA and CDR2 as YSLEER. The CDR3 coding sequence is TGCGCCAGCAGCCCCTTTGCTCCGTCCTACAATGAGCAGTTCTTC. This sequence encodes CASSPFAPSYNEQFF.

The rearrangement joins TRBV28 to TRBJ1-5; D uncertain. CDR1 is MDHEN, CDR2 SYDVKM, per germline. The CDR3 loop spans 12 amino acids. The germline V and J ends were trimmed by 6 bases and 4 bases, with 7 bases remaining between them. CDR3 coding DNA: TGTGCCAGCAGGGGCACGAATCAGCCCCAGCATTTT. Encoded protein: CASRGTNQPQHF. The variable domain in full, with the rest retrieved from reference TRBV28 and TRBJ1-5, is DVKVTQSSRYLVKRTGEKVFLECVQDMDHENMFWYRQDPGLGLRLIYFSYDVKMKEKGDIPEGYSVSREKKERFSLILESASTNQTSMYLCASRGTNQPQHFGDGTRLSIL.

The rearrangement links TRBV9 to TRBJ2-2; 7 bases are a match to TRBD1. V dropped 3 bases and J dropped 1; count of bases not matched to a gene: 3. CDR3 length: 15 residues. The germline V gene encodes CDR1 SGDLS and CDR2 YYNGEE. The CDR3 nucleotides read TGTGCCAGCAGCGGACAGGGTAGGAACACCGGGGAGCTGTTTTTT. It translates to CASSGQGRNTGELFF.

The V and J genes are TRBV29-1 and TRBJ2-7; tentative D call: TRBD2 (6 bases). Trimming pared 3 bases from V and 2 bases from J, leaving 20 bases between. The CDR3 sequence is 16 residues long. CDR1 is SQVTM and CDR2 is ANQGSEA in the germline V gene. The CDR3 loop reads CSVEGILGGRPYEQYF. The CDR3 nucleotides read TGCAGCGTTGAGGGGATCTTGGGGGGACGGCCCTACGAGCAGTACTTC.

This clone was recorded only once. V and J are TRBV27 and TRBJ2-3; D might be TRBD1 (7 bases). The V gene lost 8 bases and the J gene lost 6 bases, with 21 bases spanning the gap. The CDR3 spans 15 residues. Germline CDR1 and CDR2: MNHEY and SMNVEV (reference sequence). The CDR3 sequence is CASSPRTGRGDTQYF. The CDR3 DNA reads TGTGCCAGCTCACCCCGGACAGGTCGGGGGGATACGCAGTATTTT.

The chain uses TRBV6-1 and TRBJ1-4; D ambiguous. The germline gives CDR1 MNHNS, CDR2 SASEGT. This CDR3 is 14 amino acids long. V was shortened by 1 base and J by 5 bases, with 8 bases between the two germline ends. The CDR3 sequence is CASSEGRLNEKLFF. CDR3 nucleotides: TGTGCCAGCAGTGAAGGACGCCTCAATGAAAAACTGTTTTTT.

The chain uses TRBV5-1 and TRBJ1-1; 7 positions agree with TRBD1. The ends lost 4 bases at V and 5 bases at J; junction bases unmatched: 11. From germline, CDR1 is SGHRS and CDR2 YFSETQ. This CDR3 is built from 15 residues. CDR3 sequence reads: CASSALDRWGTEAFF. The CDR3 nucleotides read TGCGCCAGCAGCGCCCTGGACAGGTGGGGGACTGAAGCTTTCTTT.

The gene calls are TRBV4-3 and TRBJ1-4; D unclear. Between the trimmed V and J ends, which lost 4 bases and 4 bases, there was a span of 13 bases. Germline CDR1 reads LGHNA; CDR2 reads YSLEER. This CDR3 has 15 amino acids. CDR3 in amino acids: CASSPTPRYNEKLFF. CDR3 in DNA: TGCGCCAGCAGCCCCACCCCCAGGTATAATGAAAAACTGTTTTTT.

V and J are TRBV4-1 and TRBJ2-5, with D unclear. Germline V CDR1 and CDR2: MGHRA, YSYEKL. The CDR3 has 13 residues. V lost 2 bases, J lost 5 bases, and 9 bases lay in between. The CDR3 is CASSQWVAETQYF. The DNA of the CDR3 is TGCGCCAGCAGCCAATGGGTAGCTGAGACCCAGTACTTC.

V and J are TRBV12-2 and TRBJ1-4. TRBV12-2 counts as a pseudogene. The CDR3 is 15 amino acids. CDR3 bases: TGTGCAAGTCGCTTTCCGTTTGAGGGGTTTGAAAAACTGTTTTTT. It codes for CASRFPFEGFEKLFF.

The chain joins TRBV28 to TRBJ2-2; TRBD1 matches 8 bases. Losses at the gene ends were 3 bases for V and 1 base for J; bases not matched to a gene: 4. CDR1 and CDR2 (germline): MDHEN, SYDVKM. This CDR3 contains 16 residues. The CDR3 region has the DNA TGTGCCAGCAGTTTCTCCGGGACAGGGAACACCGGGGAGCTGTTTTTT. Protein sequence: CASSFSGTGNTGELFF.

This clone was picked up one time. V usage is TRBV7-9 and J usage is TRBJ2-1; 11 nucleotides line up with TRBD2. Germline V gene data show CDR1 as SEHNR and CDR2 as FQNEAQ (reference sequence). The J segment lost 5 bases and the V segment lost 8 bases, leaving 14 bases of the junction unmatched. This CDR3 has 17 amino acids. The CDR3 DNA reads TGTGCCAGCCAGAGGGCTAGCGGGGGGCCCTCGGACAATGAGCAGTTCTTC. Its translation: CASQRASGGPSDNEQFF. Drawing the rest from reference TRBV7-9 and TRBJ2-1, the complete variable domain is DTGVSQNPRHKITKRGQNVTFRCDPISEHNRLYWYRQTLGQGPEFLTYFQNEAQLEKSRLLSDRFSAERPKGSFSTLEIQRTEQGDSAMYLCASQRASGGPSDNEQFFGPGTRLTVL.

This chain connects TRBV2 to TRBJ2-5; 8 bases agree with TRBD2. The J segment lost 1 base and the V segment lost 8 bases, leaving 12 bases of the junction unmatched. Germline loops: CDR1 SNHLY, CDR2 FYNNEI. The CDR3 runs 16 residues. As DNA, the CDR3 is TGTGCCAGCCCCTGGACCGCGGGGGGTCTCCAAGAGACCCAGTACTTC. Translating it yields CASPWTAGGLQETQYF.

The rearrangement joins TRBV7-6 to TRBJ2-5; 7 nucleotides line up with TRBD1. The length of the CDR3 is 15 residues. V was pared by 0 bases and J by 1 base, with 2 bases of the junction left unmatched. The germline CDR1 and CDR2 sequences are SGHVS and FNYEAQ. The CDR3 DNA reads TGTGCCAGCAGCTTAGCCGGGACAGCCCAAGAGACCCAGTACTTC. Translation gives CASSLAGTAQETQYF.

The chain employs TRBV27 and TRBJ1-2; D is possibly TRBD1 (6 bases). V lost 5 bases to trimming and J lost 1 base, with 8 bases between them. The CDR3 spans 13 residues. Germline CDR1 and CDR2: MNHEY and SMNVEV (reference sequence). The CDR3 DNA is TGTGCCAGCAGTGCACAGGGTAACTATGGCTACACCTTC. Protein: CASSAQGNYGYTF.

The rearrangement links TRBV7-2 to TRBJ2-3; no reliable D call. With 3 bases removed from V and 1 base from J, the gap between germline ends came to 8 bases. The CDR3 loop spans 14 amino acids. Germline-derived CDR1 and CDR2 are SGHTA and FQGNSA. The CDR3 nucleotides are TGTGCCAGCAGCTTTTGGTCCGGCACAGATACGCAGTATTTT. It specifies CASSFWSGTDTQYF. The variable domain in full, completed from reference TRBV7-2 and TRBJ2-3, reads GAGVSQSPSNKVTEKGKDVELRCDPISGHTALYWYRQSLGQGLEFLIYFQGNSAPDKSGLPSDRFSAERTGGSVSTLTIQRTQQEDSAVYLCASSFWSGTDTQYFGPGTRLTVL.